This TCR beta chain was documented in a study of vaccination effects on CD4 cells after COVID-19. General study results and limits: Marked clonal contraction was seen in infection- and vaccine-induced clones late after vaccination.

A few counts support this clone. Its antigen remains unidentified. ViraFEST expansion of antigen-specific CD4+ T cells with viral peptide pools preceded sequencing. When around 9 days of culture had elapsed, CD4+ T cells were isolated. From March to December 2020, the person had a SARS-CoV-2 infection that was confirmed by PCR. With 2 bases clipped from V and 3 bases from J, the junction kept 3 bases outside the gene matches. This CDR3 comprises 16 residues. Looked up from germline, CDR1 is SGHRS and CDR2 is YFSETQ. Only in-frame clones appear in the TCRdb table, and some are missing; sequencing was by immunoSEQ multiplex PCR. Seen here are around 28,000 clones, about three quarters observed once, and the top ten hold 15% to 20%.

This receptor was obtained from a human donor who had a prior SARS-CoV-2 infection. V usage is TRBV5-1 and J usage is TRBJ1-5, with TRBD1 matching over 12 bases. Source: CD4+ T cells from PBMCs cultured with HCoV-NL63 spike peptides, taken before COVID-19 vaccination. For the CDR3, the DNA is TGCGCCAGCAGCTTCGGGACAGGGGGCTTCAATCAGCCCCAGCATTTT. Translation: CASSFGTGGFNQPQHF. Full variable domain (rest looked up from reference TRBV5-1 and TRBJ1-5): KAGVTQTPRYLIKTRGQQVTLSCSPISGHRSVSWYQQTPGQGLQFLFEYFSETQRNKGNFPGRFSGRQFSNSRSEMNVSTLELGDSALYLCASSFGTGGFNQPQHFGDGTRLSIL.